The clone carrying this TCR beta chain was seen only a few times. The data were obtained in a study of blood T cell repertoires in COVID-19. Sequencing was performed with immunoSEQ multiplex PCR; in TCRdb, only in-frame clones are kept and a portion is missing. Of about 280,000 clones listed, roughly four fifths were seen once; the top ten hold roughly 4.7%. Germline V gene data show CDR1 as MDHEN and CDR2 as SYDVKM. The CDR3 has 17 residues. V dropped 3 bases and J dropped 3; count of bases not matched to a gene: 11. The sample consisted of PBMCs or T cells enriched from blood (not recorded which). The clonotype originates from a man between 35 and 55 years old who had been exposed to COVID-19. This chain links TRBV28 with TRBJ2-5, with 9 bases identical to TRBD2. In DNA form, the CDR3 reads TGTGCCAGCAGTTTTTTGGCGGGAGGGCCCGGGAAAGAGACCCAGTACTTC. Residues: CASSFLAGGPGKETQYF.